This T cell receptor beta chain was captured by sequencing in a study of control samples from healthy donors and cancer patients. Note on this clone: Other nucleotide sequences in the sample specify the same CDR3.

Between the trimmed V and J ends, which lost 3 bases and 1 base, there was a span of 7 bases. The CDR3 is 14 amino acids. Germline loops: CDR1 MDHEN, CDR2 SYDVKM. The repertoire was sequenced with immunoSEQ multiplex PCR; TCRdb's copy has only in-frame clones and lacks some. The sample includes about 150,000 clones, approximately 94% of them seen just once. This receptor was identified in a woman aged 18-29 years in good health. Sequences were obtained from blood. The rearrangement joins TRBV28 to TRBJ1-3; possible D gene TRBD1, 5 bases. Written as DNA, the CDR3 is TGTGCCAGCAGTTTGTGGACATCTGGAAACACCATATATTTT. This encodes CASSLWTSGNTIYF.